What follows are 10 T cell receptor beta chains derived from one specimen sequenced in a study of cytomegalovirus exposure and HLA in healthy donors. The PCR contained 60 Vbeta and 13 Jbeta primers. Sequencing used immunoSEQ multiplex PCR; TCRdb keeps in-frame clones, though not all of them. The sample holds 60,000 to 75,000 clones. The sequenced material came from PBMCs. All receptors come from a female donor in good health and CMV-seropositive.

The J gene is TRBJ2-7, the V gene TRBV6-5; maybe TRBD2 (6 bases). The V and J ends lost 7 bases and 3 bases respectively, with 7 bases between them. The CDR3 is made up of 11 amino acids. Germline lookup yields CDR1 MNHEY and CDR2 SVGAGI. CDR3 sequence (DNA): TGTGCCAGCATCGGGGGCTACGAGCAGTACTTC. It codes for CASIGGYEQYF.

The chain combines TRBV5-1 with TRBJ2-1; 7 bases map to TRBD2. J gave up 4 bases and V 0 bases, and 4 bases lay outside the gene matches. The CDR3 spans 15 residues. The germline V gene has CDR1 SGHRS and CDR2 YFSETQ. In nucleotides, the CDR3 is TGCGCCAGCAGCTTGGGTGGGGGGGATTACAATGAGCAGTTCTTC. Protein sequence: CASSLGGGDYNEQFF.

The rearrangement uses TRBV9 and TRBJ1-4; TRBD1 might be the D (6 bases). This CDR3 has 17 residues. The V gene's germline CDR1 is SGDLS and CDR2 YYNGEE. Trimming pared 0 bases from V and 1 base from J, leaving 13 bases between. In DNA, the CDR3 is TGTGCCAGCAGCGTAGGGACAGCGAAGGGAACTAATGAAAAACTGTTTTTT. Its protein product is CASSVGTAKGTNEKLFF.

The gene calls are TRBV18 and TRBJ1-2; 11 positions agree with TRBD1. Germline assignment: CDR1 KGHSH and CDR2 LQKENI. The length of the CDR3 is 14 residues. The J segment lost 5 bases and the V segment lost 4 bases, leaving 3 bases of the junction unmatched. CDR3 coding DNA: TGTGCCAGCTCACTAGGACAGGGGGCTTATGGCTACACCTTC. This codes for CASSLGQGAYGYTF.

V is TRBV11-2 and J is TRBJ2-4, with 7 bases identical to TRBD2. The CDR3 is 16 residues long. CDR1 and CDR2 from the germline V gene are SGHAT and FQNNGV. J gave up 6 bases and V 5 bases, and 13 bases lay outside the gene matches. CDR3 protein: CASSPSGHGGGNIQYF. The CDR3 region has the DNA TGTGCCAGCAGCCCCTCCGGACACGGCGGGGGAAACATTCAGTACTTC.

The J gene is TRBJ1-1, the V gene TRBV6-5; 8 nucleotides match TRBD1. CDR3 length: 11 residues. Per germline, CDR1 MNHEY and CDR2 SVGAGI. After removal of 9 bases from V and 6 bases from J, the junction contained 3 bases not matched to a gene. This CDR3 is CASQGAAEAFF. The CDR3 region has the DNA TGTGCCAGTCAGGGGGCTGCTGAAGCTTTCTTT.

DNA for the CDR3: TGTGCCAGCAGCCCAGGAGGTTTGGGTCGGATTAACACCGGGGAGCTGTTTTTT. Translating it yields CASSPGGLGRINTGELFF. The chain employs TRBV11-2 and TRBJ2-2; perhaps TRBD2 as D (5 bases). Trimming shortened V by 5 bases and J by 2 bases, and 21 bases separated the two germline ends. Germline V gene lookup returns CDR1 SGHAT and CDR2 FQNNGV. This CDR3 contains 18 residues.

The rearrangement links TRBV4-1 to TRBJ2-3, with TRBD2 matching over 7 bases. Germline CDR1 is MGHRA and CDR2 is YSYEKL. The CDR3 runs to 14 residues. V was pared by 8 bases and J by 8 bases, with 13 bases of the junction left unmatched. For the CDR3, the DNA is TGCGCCAGCGACTCTAGCGGTCAGACGGGTACGCAGTATTTT. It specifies CASDSSGQTGTQYF.

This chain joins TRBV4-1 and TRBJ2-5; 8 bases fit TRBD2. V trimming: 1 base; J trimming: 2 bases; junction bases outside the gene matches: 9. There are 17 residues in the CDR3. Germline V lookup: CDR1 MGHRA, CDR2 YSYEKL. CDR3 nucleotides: TGCGCCAGCAGCCAAGGATTGGTAGCGGGGATTCAAGAGACCCAGTACTTC. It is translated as CASSQGLVAGIQETQYF.

The CDR3 spells CASSPSTTNYGYTF. The CDR3 bases are TGTGCCAGCAGCCCGTCCACAACTAACTATGGCTACACCTTC. The chain employs TRBV11-1 and TRBJ1-2; D not certain. The CDR3 loop spans 14 amino acids. V shed 5 bases and J shed 0 bases, with 10 bases lying between them. Germline CDR1 is SGHAT and CDR2 is FQDESV (reference sequence).